Below are 15 T cell receptor beta chains sequenced from a single sample in a study of T cells in Graves' hyperthyroidism and ophthalmopathy. TCR beta CDR3 sequences were amplified from RNA transcripts. HTBI primers were used for first-round RT-PCR of the TCR CDR3. Via MiXCR, TCRdb re-called the multiplex PCR reads, giving one row per CDR3 protein. The table shows about 540,000 distinct CDR3 sequences, with 46% occurring only once. Specimen: peripheral blood or thyroid tissue (not recorded which). These receptors came from a young woman with Graves' hyperthyroidism.

This clonotype was counted many times. This rearrangement joins TRBV5-1 to TRBJ1-2; D possibly corresponds to TRBD1 (6 bases). The CDR3 extends over 14 amino acids. Trimming stripped 4 bases from V and 3 bases from J, with 13 bases between. Germline V CDR1 and CDR2: SGHRS, YFSETQ. The CDR3 nucleotides read TGCGCCAGCAGCGTACAGGGAGACCACTATGGCTACACCTTC. Translating gives CASSVQGDHYGYTF.

This clonotype has a count of ten or more. This sequence joins TRBV4-1 and TRBJ1-2, with 8 bases that match TRBD1. This CDR3 contains 14 residues. V lost 4 bases to trimming and J lost 6 bases; unmatched junction nucleotides: 7. Germline values: CDR1 MGHRA, CDR2 YSYEKL. The CDR3 DNA follows: TGCGCCAGCAGCCGGGAGACAGGGGCGGATGGCTACACCTTC. This codes for CASSRETGADGYTF.

V usage is TRBV29-1 and J usage is TRBJ1-2; no reliable D call. The V end lost 8 bases, the J end lost 5 bases, and 21 bases lay between the germline ends. Germline V gene sequence: CDR1 SQVTM, CDR2 ANQGSEA. CDR3 size: 14 residues. CDR3 sequence: CSSERAVSPYGYTF. In nucleotides, the CDR3 is TGCAGCAGTGAACGGGCAGTGAGTCCTTATGGCTACACCTTC.

This clonotype was seen a handful of times. A read error may produce the germline difference seen at one junction end. The chain has TRBV11-2 and TRBJ2-2; a weak D match, TRBD2 (5 bases). CDR1 is SGHAT and CDR2 is FQNNGV in the germline V gene. The CDR3 totals 13 residues. The CDR3 protein is CASSPDWNNEQFF. The CDR3 region has the DNA TGTGCCAGCAGCCCGGACTGGAACAATGAGCAGTTTTTT.

This clonotype showed up many times. The junction shows a germline mismatch at one end, possibly a read error. This chain uses TRBV20-1 with TRBJ2-7; TRBD2 is a possible D gene (5 bases). The CDR3 extends over 14 amino acids. Per germline, CDR1 DFQATT and CDR2 SNEGSKA (reference sequence). CDR3 coding DNA: TGCAGTGCTGGAGAACGGGAAGCTCTGTACGAGCAGTACTTC. Translated: CSAGEREALYEQYF.

This clonotype was observed many times. This chain connects TRBV29-1 to TRBJ1-1; no clear D gene. The ends were cut back, 4 bases at V and 8 bases at J, with 5 bases in the middle. Germline-derived CDR1 and CDR2 are SQVTM and ANQGSEA. This CDR3 is 9 amino acids long. In DNA, the CDR3 is TGCAGCGTTGCCGGGGAAGCTTTCTTT. Its protein is CSVAGEAFF.

The rearrangement links TRBV20-1 to TRBJ2-1, with D unresolved. The CDR3 is made up of 10 amino acids. The V gene lost 3 bases and the J gene lost 9 bases, with 6 bases spanning the gap. Germline lookup yields CDR1 DFQATT and CDR2 SNEGSKA (reference sequence). CDR3 coding DNA: TGCAGTGCTAGTTTCGGTGAGCAGTTCTTC. Residues: CSASFGEQFF.

CDR3 sequence reads: CSAHDRRNQPQHF. The CDR3 nucleotides read TGCAGTGCTCACGACAGGCGCAATCAGCCCCAGCATTTT. This chain uses TRBV20-1 with TRBJ1-5; D perhaps matches TRBD1 (6 bases). Germline V CDR1 and CDR2: DFQATT, SNEGSKA (reference sequence). V lost 5 bases and J lost 2, with 10 bases in between. This CDR3 has 13 amino acids.

The gene calls are TRBV20-1 and TRBJ2-5, with 11 bases matching TRBD2. The CDR3 is 15 amino acids. Germline loops: CDR1 DFQATT, CDR2 SNEGSKA (reference sequence). With V trimmed by 4 bases and J by 3 bases, 7 bases remained unmatched. This CDR3 reads CSAKGLTSGKETQYF. CDR3 coding DNA: TGCAGTGCTAAGGGGTTGACTAGCGGGAAAGAGACCCAGTACTTC.

V and J are TRBV29-1 and TRBJ2-1; TRBD1 matches 9 bases. The CDR3 runs 12 residues. The V and J ends lost 7 bases and 9 bases, in that order; junction bases with no gene match: 7. Germline V CDR1 and CDR2: SQVTM, ANQGSEA. The CDR3 region has the DNA TGCAGCGCCAAAGGGACAGGGTCTGAGCAGTTCTTC. This gives the protein CSAKGTGSEQFF.

This clonotype was seen only a few times. This rearrangement joins TRBV7-2 to TRBJ2-5; 8 positions match TRBD2. V shed 4 bases and J 0 bases; nucleotides not matched to a gene: 16. The CDR3 runs 19 residues. Germline V gives CDR1 SGHTA, CDR2 FQGNSA. In nucleotides, the CDR3 is TGTGCCAGCAGCTCGTGGAGGGGGAGAGCGGGAGTCTACCAAGAGACCCAGTACTTC. Its translation: CASSSWRGRAGVYQETQYF.

The sample holds many counts of this clonotype. The chain recombines TRBV5-8 with TRBJ1-2; TRBD1 might be the D (5 bases). Trimming removed 1 base from V and 2 bases from J, with 9 bases in between. Germline V gene data show CDR1 as SGHTS and CDR2 as YDEGEE. This CDR3 spans 14 amino acids. The CDR3 protein is CASSLPGGNYGYTF. The CDR3 region has the DNA TGTGCCAGCAGCTTGCCGGGGGGGAACTATGGCTACACCTTC.

This clonotype was detected ten times or more. This chain connects TRBV6-2 or TRBV6-3 to TRBJ2-7; D is possibly TRBD1 (6 bases). The CDR3 covers 16 residues. Per the germline V gene, CDR1 is MNHEY and CDR2 is SVGEGT. Trimming removed 6 bases at V and 3 bases at J, with 21 bases between. The CDR3 region is CASRPKTGNSFYEQYF. The CDR3 DNA follows: TGTGCCAGCAGACCCAAGACAGGAAACAGTTTCTACGAGCAGTACTTC.

Concerning this clonotype: Since no conserved phenylalanine or tryptophan closes the CDR3, a read error is the likely cause. This chain uses TRBV29-1 with TRBJ2-5; the D gene is possibly TRBD1 (6 bases). The V gene lost 3 bases and the J gene lost 4 bases, with 15 bases spanning the gap. The germline V gene has CDR1 SQVTM and CDR2 ANQGSEA. The CDR3 is 14 residues long. The CDR3 loop is CSVEDGQLGETQYL. CDR3 sequence (DNA): TGCAGCGTTGAGGATGGACAGCTAGGAGAGACCCAGTACTTA.

This clonotype occurred a few times. Relative to the germline gene, one junction end is altered; a read error may explain this. This chain joins TRBV4-2 and TRBJ1-3; no definite D call. Germline loops: CDR1 LGHNA, CDR2 YNFKEQ. The CDR3 runs 11 residues. The CDR3 coding sequence is TGTGCCAGCCGCTCTGGAGACACCATATATTTT. This gives the protein CASRSGDTIYF.